This note documents a single TCR beta chain sequence. This clonotype was seen more than once but under ten times. Its antigen remains undetermined. Within one base of it there is no much larger clone, and no base qualities were kept. The AllPrep DNA/RNA mini kit was used to purify genomic DNA and total RNA at the same time from each of the approximately ten tumor samples. OD 260/280 ratios above 1.9 and RNA integrity numbers above 6.5 were observed for all RNA. CDR1 is given as SGHRS and CDR2 as YFSETQ, both from the germline V gene. The CDR3 starts with the cysteine, ends with the phenylalanine, and has 16 residues. Only CDR3 DNA remains: 48 bases, in frame from the first base. V gives up 0 bases and J gives up 3 bases, and the segment between their germline ends measures 16 bases. TCRB libraries were constructed from RNA through three rounds of nested multiplex PCR following a modified ARM-PCR protocol with multiple V-beta primers and a C-beta primer. TCRB-specific cDNA was synthesized from roughly 0.55 ug total RNA with ProtoScript II Reverse Transcriptase and a C-beta primer. For the TCRB libraries, no unique molecular identifiers were described. In the third PCR, barcodes and adapters were added over around 23 cycles with Deep VentR (exo-) polymerase, and the 250-500 bp bands were then gel purified. An Illumina HiSeq 2500 generating 250 bp paired-end reads was used to sequence the TCRB libraries. Per the source publication's procedure: Trimmomatic was used to clean reads, FLASH to merge reads, MiGEC to assign V, D and J segments, and VDJtools to perform the analysis. Repertoire diversity was measured using the Shannon-Wiener diversity index, which was calculated with VDJtools. TCRdb reran the public reads through fastp at Q25 and MiXCR, keeping productive beta chains. When rows share a CDR3 protein, they turn into one entry using the most common DNA and genes. Here the V and J calls rest on TCRdb's processing, not on the authors' analysis. This sample comprises about 32,000 distinct CDR3 sequences, under 70% of them detected only once. In total, the top ten clones hold around a third of the sample.

The sample belongs to a study of tumor-infiltrating lymphocytes in glioblastoma multiforme (dated 2017 in TCRdb). With regard to the full study: Whether intratumoral genomic heterogeneity fosters TIL diversity was tested through joint investigation of somatic mutations, TIL diversity and immune response activity. Study-wide conclusions, independent of this receptor: T cells were not sorted into functional subsets, and such sorting was noted by the authors as a future improvement. RNA-based TCR sequencing may distort clone frequencies because T cells carry unequal numbers of TCR transcripts. Only one glioblastoma patient was included in the TCR and somatic mutation analysis, limiting generalizability.

The chain couples TRBV5-1 to TRBJ2-7; the D region possibly corresponds to TRBD1 (7 bases align). The TCR originated in a male donor with glioblastoma. Specimen: brain tumor tissue. The CDR3 protein: CASSLAGQVGLYEQYF. The bases read TGCGCCAGCAGCTTGGCCGGACAGGTGGGACTCTACGAGCAGTACTTC.